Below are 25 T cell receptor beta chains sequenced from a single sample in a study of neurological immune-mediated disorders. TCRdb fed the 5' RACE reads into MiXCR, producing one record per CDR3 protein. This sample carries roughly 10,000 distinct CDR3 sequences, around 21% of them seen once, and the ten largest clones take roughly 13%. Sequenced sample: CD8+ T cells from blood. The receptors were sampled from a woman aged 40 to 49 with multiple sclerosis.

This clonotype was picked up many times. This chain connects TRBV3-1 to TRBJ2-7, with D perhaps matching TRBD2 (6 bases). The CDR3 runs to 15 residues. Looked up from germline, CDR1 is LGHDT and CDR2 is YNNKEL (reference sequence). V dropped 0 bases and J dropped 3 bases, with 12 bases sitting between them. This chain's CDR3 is CASSQDKAGRYEQYF. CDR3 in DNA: TGTGCCAGCAGCCAAGATAAAGCGGGCCGCTACGAGCAGTACTTC.

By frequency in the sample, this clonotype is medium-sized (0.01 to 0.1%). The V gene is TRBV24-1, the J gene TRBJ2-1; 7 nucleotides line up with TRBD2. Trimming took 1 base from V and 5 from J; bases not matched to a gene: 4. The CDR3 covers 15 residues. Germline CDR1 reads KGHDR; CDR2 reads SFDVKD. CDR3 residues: CATSDFAGVNNEQFF. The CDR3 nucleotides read TGTGCCACCAGTGATTTCGCGGGGGTGAACAATGAGCAGTTCTTC.

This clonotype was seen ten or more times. CDR3 sequence reads: CASSAGANTGELFF. CDR3 coding DNA: TGTGCCAGCAGCGCGGGGGCGAACACCGGGGAGCTGTTTTTT. The genes are TRBV7-6 and TRBJ2-2; 7 bases align to TRBD2. The CDR3 loop spans 14 amino acids. Trimming removed 5 bases from V and 0 bases from J; junction bases left unmatched: 0. The germline CDR1 and CDR2 sequences are SGHVS and FNYEAQ.

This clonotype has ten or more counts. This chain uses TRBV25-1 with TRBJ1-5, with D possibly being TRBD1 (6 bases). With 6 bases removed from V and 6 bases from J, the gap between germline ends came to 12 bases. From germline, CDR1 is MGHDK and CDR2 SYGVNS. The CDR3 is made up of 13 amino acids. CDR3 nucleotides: TGTGCCAGCAGACAGGGAACCGGTCAGCCCCAGCATTTT. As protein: CASRQGTGQPQHF. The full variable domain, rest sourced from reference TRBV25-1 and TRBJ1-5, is EADIYQTPRYLVIGTGKKITLECSQTMGHDKMYWYQQDPGMELHLIHYSYGVNSTEKGDLSSESTVSRIRTEHFPLTLESARPSHTSQYLCASRQGTGQPQHFGDGTRLSIL.

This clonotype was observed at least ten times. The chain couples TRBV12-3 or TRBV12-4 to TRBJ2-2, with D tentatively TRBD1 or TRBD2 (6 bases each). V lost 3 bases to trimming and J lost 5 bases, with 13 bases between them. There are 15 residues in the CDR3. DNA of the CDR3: TGTGCCAGCAGTTTCGGGGGCGCGGGGACCGGGGAGCTGTTTTTT. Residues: CASSFGGAGTGELFF.

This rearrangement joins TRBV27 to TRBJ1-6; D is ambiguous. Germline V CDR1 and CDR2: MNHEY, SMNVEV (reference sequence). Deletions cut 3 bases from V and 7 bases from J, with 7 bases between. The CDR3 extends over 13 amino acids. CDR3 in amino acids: CASSFLGNSPLHF. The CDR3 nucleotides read TGTGCCAGCAGTTTCTTAGGAAATTCACCCCTCCACTTT.

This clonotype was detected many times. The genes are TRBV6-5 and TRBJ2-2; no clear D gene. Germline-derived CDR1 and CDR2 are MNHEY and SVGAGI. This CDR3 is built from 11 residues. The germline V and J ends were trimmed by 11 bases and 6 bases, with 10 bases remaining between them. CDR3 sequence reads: CASKGSGELFF. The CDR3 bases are TGTGCCTCAAAAGGGTCCGGGGAGCTGTTTTTT.

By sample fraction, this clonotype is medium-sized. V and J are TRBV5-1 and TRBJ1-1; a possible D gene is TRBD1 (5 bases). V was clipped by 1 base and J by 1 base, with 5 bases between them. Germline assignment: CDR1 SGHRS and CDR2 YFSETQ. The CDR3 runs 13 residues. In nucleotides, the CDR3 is TGCGCCAGCAGCTTGACAGGGAACACTGAAGCTTTCTTT. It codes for CASSLTGNTEAFF.

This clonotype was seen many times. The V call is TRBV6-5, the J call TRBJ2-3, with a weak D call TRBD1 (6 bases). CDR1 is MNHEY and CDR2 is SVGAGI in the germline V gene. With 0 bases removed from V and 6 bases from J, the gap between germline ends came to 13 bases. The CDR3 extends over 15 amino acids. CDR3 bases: TGTGCCAGCAGTTACTCGACTGGGGGCCCTGATACGCAGTATTTT. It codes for CASSYSTGGPDTQYF.

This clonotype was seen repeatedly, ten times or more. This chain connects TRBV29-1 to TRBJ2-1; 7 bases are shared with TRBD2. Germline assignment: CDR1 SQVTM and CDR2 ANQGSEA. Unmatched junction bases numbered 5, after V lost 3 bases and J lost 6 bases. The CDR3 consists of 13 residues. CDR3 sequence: CSVDSRGSNEQFF. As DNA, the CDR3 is TGCAGCGTTGATTCGCGGGGGAGCAATGAGCAGTTCTTC.

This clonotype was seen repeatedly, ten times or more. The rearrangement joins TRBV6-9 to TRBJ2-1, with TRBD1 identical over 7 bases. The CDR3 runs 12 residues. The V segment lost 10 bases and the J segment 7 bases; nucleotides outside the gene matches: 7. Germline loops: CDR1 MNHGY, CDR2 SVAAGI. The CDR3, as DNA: TGTGCCACCCTGACAGGGTTGAATGAGCAGTTCTTC. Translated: CATLTGLNEQFF.

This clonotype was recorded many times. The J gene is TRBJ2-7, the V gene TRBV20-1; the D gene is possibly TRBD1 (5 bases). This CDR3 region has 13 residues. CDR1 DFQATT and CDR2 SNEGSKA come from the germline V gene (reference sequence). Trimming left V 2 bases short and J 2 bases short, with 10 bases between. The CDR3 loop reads CSARNRSTYEQYF. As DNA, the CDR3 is TGCAGTGCTAGAAACAGGAGCACCTACGAGCAGTACTTC.

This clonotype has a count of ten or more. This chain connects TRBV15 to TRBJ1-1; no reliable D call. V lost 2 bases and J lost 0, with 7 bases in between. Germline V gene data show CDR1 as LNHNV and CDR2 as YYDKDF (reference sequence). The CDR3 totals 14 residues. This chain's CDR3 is CATSRTNMNTEAFF. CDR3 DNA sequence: TGTGCCACCAGCAGAACAAATATGAACACTGAAGCTTTCTTT.

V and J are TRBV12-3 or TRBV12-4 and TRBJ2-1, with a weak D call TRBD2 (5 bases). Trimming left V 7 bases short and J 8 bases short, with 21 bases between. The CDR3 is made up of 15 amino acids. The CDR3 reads CASTMGLSGWDEQFF. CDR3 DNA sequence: TGTGCCAGCACCATGGGTCTGAGCGGATGGGATGAGCAGTTCTTC.

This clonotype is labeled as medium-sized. The CDR3 reads CASSPPGGIGYTF. The CDR3 DNA reads as TGTGCCAGCTCACCACCTGGAGGCATCGGCTACACCTTC. V gene TRBV18 combines with J gene TRBJ1-2, with D unclear. The CDR3 covers 13 residues. V dropped 0 bases and J dropped 8 bases, with 10 bases sitting between them. Germline-derived CDR1 and CDR2 are KGHSH and LQKENI. Using reference TRBV18 and TRBJ1-2 for the parts outside the CDR3, the full variable domain is NAGVMQNPRHLVRRRGQEARLRCSPMKGHSHVYWYRQLPEEGLKFMVYLQKENIIDESGMPKERFSAEFPKEGPSILRIQQVVRGDSAAYFCASSPPGGIGYTFGSGTRLTVV.

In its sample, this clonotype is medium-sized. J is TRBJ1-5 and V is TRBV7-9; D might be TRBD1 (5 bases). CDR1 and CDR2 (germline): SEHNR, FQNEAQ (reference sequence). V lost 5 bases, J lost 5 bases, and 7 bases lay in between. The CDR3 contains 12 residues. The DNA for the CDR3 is TGTGCCAGCAGCACGGGGGATCAGCCCCAGCATTTT. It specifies CASSTGDQPQHF.

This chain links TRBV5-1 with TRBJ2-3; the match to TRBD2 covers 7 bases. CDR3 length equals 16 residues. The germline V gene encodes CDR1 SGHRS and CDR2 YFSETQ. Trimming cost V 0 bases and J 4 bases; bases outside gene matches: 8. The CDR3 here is CASSLAGGSTPDTQYF. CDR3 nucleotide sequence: TGCGCCAGCAGCTTGGCCGGCGGGAGTACCCCAGATACGCAGTATTTT.

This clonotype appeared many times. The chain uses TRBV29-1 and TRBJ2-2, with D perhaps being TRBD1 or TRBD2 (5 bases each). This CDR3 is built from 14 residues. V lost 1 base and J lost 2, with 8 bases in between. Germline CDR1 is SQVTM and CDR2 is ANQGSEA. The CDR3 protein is CSVEVGVNTGELFF. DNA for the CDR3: TGCAGCGTTGAAGTGGGGGTAAACACCGGGGAGCTGTTTTTT.

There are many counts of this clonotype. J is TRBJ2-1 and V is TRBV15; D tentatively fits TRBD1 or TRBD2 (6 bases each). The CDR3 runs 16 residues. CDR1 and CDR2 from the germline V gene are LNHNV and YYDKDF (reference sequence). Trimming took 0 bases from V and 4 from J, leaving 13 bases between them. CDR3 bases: TGTGCCACCAGCAGAGATCCCACAGGGAGGTACAATGAGCAGTTCTTC. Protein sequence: CATSRDPTGRYNEQFF.

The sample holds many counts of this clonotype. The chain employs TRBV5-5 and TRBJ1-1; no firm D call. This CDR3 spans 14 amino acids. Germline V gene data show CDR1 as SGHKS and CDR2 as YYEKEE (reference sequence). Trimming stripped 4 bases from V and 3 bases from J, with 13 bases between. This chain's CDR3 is CASSPGSCYTEAFF. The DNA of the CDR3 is TGTGCCAGCAGCCCGGGCTCATGCTACACTGAAGCTTTCTTT.

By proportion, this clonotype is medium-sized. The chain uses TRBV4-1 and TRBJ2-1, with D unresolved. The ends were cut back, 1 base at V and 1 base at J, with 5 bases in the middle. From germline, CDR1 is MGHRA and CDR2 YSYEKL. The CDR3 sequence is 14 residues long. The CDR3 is CASSQALSYNEQFF. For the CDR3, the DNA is TGCGCCAGCAGCCAAGCCTTATCCTACAATGAGCAGTTCTTC.

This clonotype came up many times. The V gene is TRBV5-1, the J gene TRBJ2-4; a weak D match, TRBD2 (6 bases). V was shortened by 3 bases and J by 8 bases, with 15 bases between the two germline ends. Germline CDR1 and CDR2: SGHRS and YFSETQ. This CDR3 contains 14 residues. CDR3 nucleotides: TGCGCCAGCAGCTCGGGACTGAAAGGGGACATTCAGTACTTC. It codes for CASSSGLKGDIQYF.

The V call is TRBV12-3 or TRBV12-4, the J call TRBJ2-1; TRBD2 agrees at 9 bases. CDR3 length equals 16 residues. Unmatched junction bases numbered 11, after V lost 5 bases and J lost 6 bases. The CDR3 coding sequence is TGTGCCAGCAGTCCTGGGACTAGCCTACCCGGCAATGAGCAGTTCTTC. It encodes CASSPGTSLPGNEQFF.

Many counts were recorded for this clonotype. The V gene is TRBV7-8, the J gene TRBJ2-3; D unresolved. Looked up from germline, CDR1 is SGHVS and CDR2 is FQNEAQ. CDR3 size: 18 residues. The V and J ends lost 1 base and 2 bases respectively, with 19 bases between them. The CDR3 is CASSLDIRPQVSTDTQYF. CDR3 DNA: TGTGCCAGCAGCTTAGACATACGGCCGCAAGTCTCCACAGATACGCAGTATTTT.

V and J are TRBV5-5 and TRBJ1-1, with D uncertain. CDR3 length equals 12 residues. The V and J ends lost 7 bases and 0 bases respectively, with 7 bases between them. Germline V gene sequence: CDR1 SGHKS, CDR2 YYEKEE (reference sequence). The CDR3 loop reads CASEIMNTEAFF. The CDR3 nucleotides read TGTGCCAGCGAGATAATGAACACTGAAGCTTTCTTT.